A single sample is the source of the 30 T cell receptor beta chains below, sequenced in a study of low-dose radiotherapy and immunotherapy resistance in tumors (dated by TCRdb to 2022 to 2024). Interpreted using the paper, the time point label stands for: after trial treatment. The treatment or condition label, read with the paper, signifies: LDRT plus nivolumab, ipilimumab, low-dose cyclophosphamide and aspirin (RACIN trial). Sequenced on an Illumina HiSeq 2500. First-strand cDNA was synthesized using Superscript III and a set of TRAV- and TRBV-specific primers, so that both TCRalpha and TCRbeta chains were covered. TCRs were amplified with Phusion for 20 to 25 PCR cycles using a constant-region primer together with the adapter attached to the V primers. Clones were called with MiXCR by TCRdb after fastp trimmed the public reads at Q25, and only in-frame beta chains were retained. Under each unique CDR3 protein, matching rows form one entry showing the most common genes and DNA. Recorded for this sample are more than 30,000 distinct CDR3 sequences; under 55% of them occurred a single time. Around 5.4% of the sample is held by the ten biggest clonotypes.

The sequenced sample was PBMCs, obtained after low-dose radiotherapy plus immunotherapy. The origin of the receptors is a male donor with gallbladder cancer.

This clonotype was detected only once. The chain carries TRBV9 and TRBJ2-3; 9 positions agree with TRBD2. The trim removed 4 bases at V and 4 bases at J, leaving 10 bases unmatched. Germline loops: CDR1 SGDLS, CDR2 YYNGEE. The CDR3 contains 16 residues. For the CDR3, the DNA is TGTGCCAGCAGCCCCCGGCGGGCGGGGGGGGCAGATACGCAGTATTTT. The encoded protein is CASSPRRAGGADTQYF.

This clonotype has just a few counts. This chain links TRBV3-1 with TRBJ1-6; D may be TRBD1 (6 bases). The CDR3 has 15 amino acids. V lost 4 bases and J 2 bases, leaving 9 bases between the germline ends. The germline CDR1 and CDR2 sequences are LGHDT and YNNKEL (reference sequence). For the CDR3, the DNA is TGTGCCAGCAGCCCGTCAGGGGCCTATAATTCACCCCTCCACTTT. Its protein is CASSPSGAYNSPLHF.

The rearrangement uses TRBV28 and TRBJ2-1, with D perhaps matching TRBD2 (5 bases). This CDR3 has 14 amino acids. The V and J ends lost 4 bases and 10 bases respectively, with 17 bases between them. Germline loops: CDR1 MDHEN, CDR2 SYDVKM. CDR3 protein: CASSYQLGMNEQFF. CDR3 DNA sequence: TGTGCCAGCAGTTACCAACTAGGAATGAACGAGCAGTTCTTC.

By sample share, this clonotype is medium-sized. The chain is built from TRBV2 and TRBJ2-1; D tentatively fits TRBD1 or TRBD2 (5 bases each). This CDR3 comprises 14 residues. Trimming took 6 bases from V and 6 from J, leaving 15 bases between them. CDR1 SNHLY and CDR2 FYNNEI come from the germline V gene. This chain's CDR3 is CASSPGRAVNEQFF. CDR3 bases: TGTGCCAGCAGCCCGGGGCGCGCGGTCAATGAGCAGTTCTTC.

As concerns this clonotype: This sequence is one base from a far larger clone and is likely a read error. The chain combines TRBV27 with TRBJ2-7, with 10 bases matching TRBD2. Looked up from germline, CDR1 is MNHEY and CDR2 is SMNVEV (reference sequence). The CDR3 is 15 amino acids. Losses at the gene ends were 5 bases for V and 7 bases for J; bases not matched to a gene: 11. The CDR3 sequence is CASSPPSGSSDEQYF. As DNA, the CDR3 is TGTGCCAGCAGTCCCCCTAGCGGGAGTAGTGATGAGCAGTACTTC.

This clonotype was detected many times. The rearrangement joins TRBV5-1 to TRBJ2-3; TRBD1 might be the D (5 bases). The CDR3 extends over 16 amino acids. Trimming removed 0 bases at V and 3 bases at J, with 14 bases between. Germline V lookup: CDR1 SGHRS, CDR2 YFSETQ. The CDR3 spells CASSLATVARTDTQYF. CDR3 nucleotides: TGCGCCAGCAGCTTGGCGACAGTGGCTCGGACAGATACGCAGTATTTT.

This clonotype was recorded many times. The V and J genes are TRBV3-1 and TRBJ2-7, with D perhaps TRBD1 or TRBD2 (6 bases each). The CDR3 loop spans 12 amino acids. V was trimmed by 6 bases and J by 3 bases, leaving 9 bases between them. Germline-derived CDR1 and CDR2 are LGHDT and YNNKEL (reference sequence). This CDR3 is CASRGGGYEQYF. The CDR3 DNA follows: TGTGCCAGCAGAGGAGGGGGCTACGAGCAGTACTTC.

The chain uses TRBV12-3 or TRBV12-4 and TRBJ2-1, with D perhaps matching TRBD1 (6 bases). This CDR3 has 12 amino acids. Trimming stripped 7 bases from V and 8 bases from J, with 12 bases between. CDR3 amino acids: CASTTAGDEQFF. CDR3 sequence (DNA): TGTGCCAGCACAACGGCAGGGGATGAGCAGTTCTTC.

The sample holds many counts of this clonotype. The chain links TRBV28 to TRBJ2-5; no clear D gene. In germline, CDR1 is MDHEN, CDR2 SYDVKM. V was pared by 7 bases and J by 5 bases, with 17 bases between. The CDR3 totals 14 residues. The CDR3 DNA sequence: TGTGCCAGCAATTTTTTTTTTGGGCGGGAGACCCAGTACTTC. Translating it yields CASNFFFGRETQYF.

The gene calls are TRBV2 and TRBJ2-3, with 10 bases fitting TRBD2. The CDR3 has 14 residues. V dropped 6 bases and J dropped 3; count of bases not matched to a gene: 3. The germline gives CDR1 SNHLY, CDR2 FYNNEI. Written as DNA, the CDR3 is TGTGCCAGCAGGCGGACTAGCGGAACAGATACGCAGTATTTT. It is translated as CASRRTSGTDTQYF. Based on the CDR3 plus reference TRBV2 and TRBJ2-3, the full variable domain is EPEVTQTPSHQVTQMGQEVILRCVPISNHLYFYWYRQILGQKVEFLVSFYNNEISEKSEIFDDQFSVERPDGSNFTLKIRSTKLEDSAMYFCASRRTSGTDTQYFGPGTRLTVL.

This clonotype occurred a few times. This chain joins TRBV7-2 and TRBJ2-3, with D possibly being TRBD1 (5 bases). The CDR3 totals 17 residues. V gave up 0 bases and J gave up 1 base, with 14 bases separating them. From germline, CDR1 is SGHTA and CDR2 FQGNSA. The CDR3 spells CASSLAKQGEGTDTQYF. CDR3 coding DNA: TGTGCCAGCAGCTTAGCGAAGCAGGGTGAGGGCACAGATACGCAGTATTTT.

This clonotype was seen at least ten times. The J gene is TRBJ1-1, the V gene TRBV20-1, with a possible D match to TRBD1 (6 bases). The ends were cut back, 6 bases at V and 3 bases at J, with 14 bases in the middle. The CDR3 extends over 13 amino acids. The V gene's germline CDR1 is DFQATT and CDR2 SNEGSKA (reference sequence). The CDR3 DNA follows: TGCAGTGCCCTTAGGGGGGCGGACACTGAAGCTTTCTTT. Amino acid sequence: CSALRGADTEAFF.

There are many counts of this clonotype. This chain connects TRBV7-2 to TRBJ2-5, with TRBD2 as a possible D gene (6 bases). The germline V gene has CDR1 SGHTA and CDR2 FQGNSA. The CDR3 covers 13 residues. Trimming removed 5 bases from V and 8 bases from J, with 15 bases in between. CDR3 DNA: TGTGCCAGCAGCCCATTTAGCGGAGTTACCCAGTACTTC. Encoded protein: CASSPFSGVTQYF.

This sequence joins TRBV4-2 and TRBJ1-2, with D possibly matching TRBD1 (6 bases). V was clipped by 4 bases and J by 4 bases, with 10 bases between them. This CDR3 is built from 13 residues. Germline CDR1 and CDR2: LGHNA and YNFKEQ. Written as DNA, the CDR3 is TGTGCCAGCAGCCCAGTAGGGGGCTATGGCTACACCTTC. Protein sequence: CASSPVGGYGYTF.

The chain uses TRBV5-5 and TRBJ1-2; the match to TRBD1 covers 7 bases. Losses at the gene ends were 1 base for V and 4 bases for J; bases not matched to a gene: 4. CDR1 is SGHKS, CDR2 YYEKEE, per germline (reference sequence). The CDR3 contains 14 residues. CDR3 protein: CASSLSGTVYGYTF. The CDR3 DNA sequence: TGTGCCAGCAGCTTGTCTGGGACAGTCTATGGCTACACCTTC.

This clonotype is medium-sized. The J gene is TRBJ2-1, the V gene TRBV2; perhaps D is TRBD1 or TRBD2 (5 bases each). Germline V gene lookup returns CDR1 SNHLY and CDR2 FYNNEI. The CDR3 has 15 amino acids. Trimming stripped 2 bases from V and 9 bases from J, with 17 bases between. The CDR3 region is CASSETFLAGGEQFF. The CDR3 coding sequence is TGTGCCAGCAGTGAAACTTTTTTGGCTGGGGGTGAGCAGTTCTTC. Combining the CDR3 with reference TRBV2 and TRBJ2-1 gives the whole variable domain EPEVTQTPSHQVTQMGQEVILRCVPISNHLYFYWYRQILGQKVEFLVSFYNNEISEKSEIFDDQFSVERPDGSNFTLKIRSTKLEDSAMYFCASSETFLAGGEQFFGPGTRLTVL.

The chain joins TRBV18 to TRBJ2-1; 10 bases match TRBD1. The CDR3 is 16 residues long. With V trimmed by 5 bases and J by 4 bases, 8 bases remained unmatched. Germline V gene data show CDR1 as KGHSH and CDR2 as LQKENI. The CDR3 DNA follows: TGTGCCAGCTCAGCGACGGGACAGGGGATTTACAATGAGCAGTTCTTC. Translating it yields CASSATGQGIYNEQFF.

The genes are TRBV29-1 and TRBJ2-1; D call uncertain. CDR1 SQVTM and CDR2 ANQGSEA come from the germline V gene. The CDR3 is 13 amino acids. The CDR3 region has the DNA TGCAGTATGGGGTTTTCCTCCTACAATGAGCAGTTCTTC. Its translation: CSMGFSSYNEQFF.

Worth noting for this clonotype: A read error is the likely source, as a far larger clone sits one nucleotide away. The chain employs TRBV7-8 and TRBJ2-3; no clear D. CDR3 length: 11 residues. CDR1 is SGHVS and CDR2 is FQNEAQ in the germline V gene. Trimming pared 1 base from V and 6 bases from J, leaving 2 bases between. The CDR3 nucleotides read TGTGCCAGCAGCTTAGAGGATACGCAGTATTTT. Translated: CASSLEDTQYF. Together with reference TRBV7-8 and TRBJ2-3, the CDR3 gives the full variable domain: GAGVSQSPRYKVAKRGQDVALRCDPISGHVSLFWYQQALGQGPEFLTYFQNEAQLDKSGLPSDRFFAERPEGSVSTLKIQRTQQEDSAVYLCASSLEDTQYFGPGTRLTVL.

This chain connects TRBV2 to TRBJ2-1; TRBD1 might be the D (5 bases). The CDR3 sequence is 13 residues long. Trimming took off 7 bases at V and 2 bases at J, with 9 bases between the two ends. Germline V gene sequence: CDR1 SNHLY, CDR2 FYNNEI. The CDR3 here is CASKSQAYNEQFF. The CDR3 DNA reads TGTGCCAGCAAATCACAGGCCTACAATGAGCAGTTCTTC.

The CDR3 DNA sequence: TGCGCCAGCAGCCAAGGCCCAGGGTACTCCTACGAGCAGTACTTC. Protein product: CASSQGPGYSYEQYF. This chain connects TRBV4-3 to TRBJ2-7, with a possible D match to TRBD1 (5 bases). This CDR3 region has 15 residues. Between the trimmed V and J ends, which lost 1 base and 0 bases, there was a span of 10 bases. In germline, CDR1 is LGHNA, CDR2 YSLEER.

This clonotype is medium-sized within its sample. The chain joins TRBV12-3 or TRBV12-4 to TRBJ2-7; 7 nucleotides line up with TRBD1. The V segment lost 6 bases and the J segment 2 bases; nucleotides outside the gene matches: 1. CDR3 size: 12 residues. The CDR3 DNA is TGTGCCAGCAGCGGGACAGCCTACGAGCAGTACTTC. The encoded protein is CASSGTAYEQYF.

Of note for this clonotype: This likely came from a read error, as a far larger clone is one base away. This CDR3 is CASSSLAGVYNEQYF. The CDR3 region has the DNA TGTGCCAGCAGTTCTCTAGCGGGAGTCTACAATGAGCAGTACTTC. The chain couples TRBV28 to TRBJ2-7; TRBD2 agrees at 10 bases. In germline, CDR1 is MDHEN, CDR2 SYDVKM. The CDR3 consists of 15 residues. The V gene end was trimmed by 4 bases and the J gene end by 7 bases; junction bases not matched to a gene: 10. Together with reference TRBV28 and TRBJ2-7, the CDR3 gives the full variable domain: DVKVTQSSRYLVKRTGEKVFLECVQDMDHENMFWYRQDPGLGLRLIYFSYDVKMKEKGDIPEGYSVSREKKERFSLILESASTNQTSMYLCASSSLAGVYNEQYFGPGTRLTVT.

The CDR3 reads CASSLEGGDRSSYNEQFF. The DNA of the CDR3 is TGTGCCAGCAGCTTAGAGGGGGGGGACAGGAGCTCCTACAATGAGCAGTTCTTC. V gene TRBV7-9 combines with J gene TRBJ2-1; possibly TRBD1 for D (8 bases). CDR1 is SEHNR and CDR2 is FQNEAQ in the germline V gene (reference sequence). Trimming removed 1 base from V and 0 bases from J, with 16 bases in between. The CDR3 runs to 18 residues. The full variable domain, its missing parts supplied by reference TRBV7-9 and TRBJ2-1, is DTGVSQNPRHKITKRGQNVTFRCDPISEHNRLYWYRQTLGQGPEFLTYFQNEAQLEKSRLLSDRFSAERPKGSFSTLEIQRTEQGDSAMYLCASSLEGGDRSSYNEQFFGPGTRLTVL.

This clonotype ranks as medium-sized. Germline and junction disagree at one end, which may indicate a read error. J is TRBJ2-3 and V is TRBV19; 12 nucleotides match TRBD2. Germline CDR1 LNHDA, CDR2 SQIVND (reference sequence). The CDR3 has 15 residues. The CDR3 protein is CASSTSGRTTDTQYF. The CDR3 DNA reads as TGTGCCAGCAGTACTAGCGGGAGGACCACAGATACGCAGTATTTT. Complete variable domain (other parts from reference TRBV19 and TRBJ2-3): DGGITQSPKYLFRKEGQNVTLSCEQNLNHDAMYWYRQDPGQGLRLIYYSQIVNDFQKGDIAEGYSVSREKKESFPLTVTSAQKNPTAFYLCASSTSGRTTDTQYFGPGTRLTVL.

The table lists this clonotype with many counts. The chain employs TRBV11-2 and TRBJ2-7; no definite D call. V dropped 2 bases and J dropped 3 bases, with 14 bases sitting between them. The CDR3 runs 15 residues. Germline CDR1 reads SGHAT; CDR2 reads FQNNGV. CDR3 nucleotide sequence: TGTGCCAGCAGCTTAAGGACCGTCGGATTCTACGAGCAGTACTTC. This encodes CASSLRTVGFYEQYF.

CDR3 coding DNA: TGCAGTGCTAGAGTGTCTGTCACTGAAGCTTTCTTT. Translated, it gives CSARVSVTEAFF. V usage is TRBV20-1 and J usage is TRBJ1-1; D call uncertain. The germline V and J ends were trimmed by 1 base and 4 bases, with 7 bases remaining between them. The CDR3 consists of 12 residues. The V gene's germline CDR1 is DFQATT and CDR2 SNEGSKA (reference sequence).

In this sample, this clonotype is medium-sized (0.01 to 0.1%). This chain joins TRBV24-1 and TRBJ2-5; TRBD1 is a possible D gene (5 bases). CDR1 is KGHDR, CDR2 SFDVKD, per germline. This CDR3 comprises 14 residues. V was pared by 4 bases and J by 3 bases, with 11 bases between. This CDR3 reads CATSEPSREETQYF. CDR3 in DNA: TGTGCCACCAGTGAACCTTCCAGGGAAGAGACCCAGTACTTC.

This clonotype is labeled medium-sized. V is TRBV27 and J is TRBJ1-1, with a tentative D call TRBD1 (6 bases). This CDR3 region has 14 residues. From germline, CDR1 is MNHEY and CDR2 SMNVEV (reference sequence). Between the trimmed V and J ends, which lost 7 bases and 5 bases, there was a span of 17 bases. Here the CDR3 DNA reads TGTGCCAGCACCACTGCAGGGGTTCGGACTGAAGCTTTCTTT. It yields the protein CASTTAGVRTEAFF.

V usage is TRBV12-3 or TRBV12-4 and J usage is TRBJ1-5, with 7 nucleotides matching TRBD1. This CDR3 has 14 amino acids. The V and J ends lost 5 bases and 6 bases, in that order; junction bases with no gene match: 7. CDR3 region: CASSGQGVGQPQHF. The CDR3 nucleotides are TGTGCCAGCAGTGGGCAGGGGGTCGGTCAGCCCCAGCATTTT.